The next 5 T cell receptor beta chains were all read from a single sample in a study of T cell responses to AZD1222 COVID-19 vaccine. Clones were sequenced by immunoSEQ multiplex PCR, and TCRdb holds only the in-frame ones, with some missing. The sample includes 80,000 or so clones, about nine tenths seen only once; the top ten take about 4.9%. Sequenced material: peripheral blood, taken on day 0 of MenACWY control vaccination. Receptors were obtained from an adult in good health.

CDR3 in DNA: TGCGCCAGCGGCGGGCCGCCGAACTTCTACGAGCAGTACTTC. This codes for CASGGPPNFYEQYF. The chain uses TRBV10-2 and TRBJ2-7, with a weak D call TRBD2 (5 bases). Germline V gene lookup returns CDR1 WSHSY and CDR2 SAAADI. V was shortened by 8 bases and J by 3 bases, with 17 bases between the two germline ends. This CDR3 is 14 amino acids long.

The gene calls are TRBV19 and TRBJ2-5, with D perhaps matching TRBD1 (8 bases). The CDR3 consists of 14 residues. Germline V gene sequence: CDR1 LNHDA, CDR2 SQIVND (reference sequence). V was shortened by 3 bases and J by 5 bases, with 13 bases between the two germline ends. For the CDR3, the DNA is TGTGCCAGTAGTATCGACAGGGGAGGGGAGACCCAGTACTTC. Protein sequence: CASSIDRGGETQYF.

As DNA, the CDR3 is TGTGCCAGCAGCAATAGCGGGTCTGACGTCCTGACTTTC. Protein product: CASSNSGSDVLTF. The rearrangement links TRBV7-8 to TRBJ2-6, with 7 bases aligning to TRBD2. Germline CDR1 SGHVS, CDR2 FQNEAQ. The CDR3 spans 13 residues. Germline trimming cut 5 bases from V and 11 bases from J; bases unmatched to any gene: 6.

The rearrangement joins TRBV6-5 to TRBJ2-1, with D perhaps TRBD1 (5 bases). Germline assignment: CDR1 MNHEY and CDR2 SVGAGI. The CDR3 extends over 14 amino acids. Trimming removed 11 bases at V and 9 bases at J, with 23 bases between. As DNA, the CDR3 is TGTGCCTCACTAAAGGACGGCTTTCAGGGTGAGCAGTTCTTC. This sequence encodes CASLKDGFQGEQFF.

V is TRBV19 and J is TRBJ2-2, with 16 bases fitting TRBD2. V lost 6 bases and J lost 5; bases outside the gene matches: 9. The V gene's germline CDR1 is LNHDA and CDR2 SQIVND (reference sequence). CDR3 length: 18 amino acids. The chain's CDR3 is CASRGLAGGSRGTGELFF. The CDR3 DNA sequence: TGTGCCAGTAGGGGACTAGCGGGAGGGAGCCGGGGAACCGGGGAGCTGTTTTTT.